The 31 T cell receptor beta chains given below trace back to one sample, sequenced in a study of cytomegalovirus exposure and HLA in healthy donors. 13 Jbeta primers and 60 Vbeta primers were used for the PCR. The table came from immunoSEQ multiplex PCR; TCRdb's copy has only in-frame clones and leaves some out. Here the sample spans fewer than 200,000 clones, about 71% being singletons. Sequenced sample: PBMCs. The receptors come from a young woman in good health and CMV-seronegative.

The V and J genes are TRBV5-1 and TRBJ2-5, with TRBD1 matching over 7 bases. The trim removed 4 bases at V and 3 bases at J, leaving 6 bases unmatched. Per germline, CDR1 SGHRS and CDR2 YFSETQ. The CDR3 length is 14 residues. As DNA, the CDR3 is TGCGCCAGCAGCCGACGGGACAGTAAAGAGACCCAGTACTTC. The encoded protein is CASSRRDSKETQYF.

The V call is TRBV10-3, the J call TRBJ1-3; no definite D call. The germline V gene encodes CDR1 ENHRY and CDR2 SYGVKD. The CDR3 has 12 residues. The V end lost 9 bases, the J end lost 0 bases, and 6 bases lay between the germline ends. As DNA, the CDR3 is TGTGCCATTCGGGACTCTGGAAACACCATATATTTT. This gives the protein CAIRDSGNTIYF.

The genes are TRBV11-2 and TRBJ2-5, with 7 bases fitting TRBD1. Germline V gene data show CDR1 as SGHAT and CDR2 as FQNNGV. The V segment lost 1 base and the J segment 5 bases; nucleotides outside the gene matches: 7. This CDR3 contains 15 residues. The CDR3 spells CASSLAPGTEETQYF. The CDR3 DNA reads TGTGCCAGCAGCTTAGCCCCCGGGACAGAGGAGACCCAGTACTTC.

The J gene is TRBJ1-2, the V gene TRBV9; TRBD1 aligns across 7 bases. The CDR3 sequence is 15 residues long. Germline V gene sequence: CDR1 SGDLS, CDR2 YYNGEE. V gave up 4 bases and J gave up 1 base; unmatched junction bases: 7. The CDR3 nucleotides are TGTGCCAGCAGCCCTAGGGGGGACAGTAACTATGGCTACACCTTC. This gives the protein CASSPRGDSNYGYTF.

The chain has TRBV7-2 and TRBJ2-3, with D perhaps TRBD2 (5 bases). The CDR3 spans 16 residues. V was pared by 1 base and J by 4 bases, with 15 bases between. Germline values: CDR1 SGHTA, CDR2 FQGNSA. As DNA, the CDR3 is TGTGCCAGCAGCTTAGTCGCGGGCGCGGGCTCAGATACGCAGTATTTT. It translates to CASSLVAGAGSDTQYF. Based on the CDR3 plus reference TRBV7-2 and TRBJ2-3, the full variable domain is GAGVSQSPSNKVTEKGKDVELRCDPISGHTALYWYRQSLGQGLEFLIYFQGNSAPDKSGLPSDRFSAERTGGSVSTLTIQRTQQEDSAVYLCASSLVAGAGSDTQYFGPGTRLTVL.

This clone was recorded once. This rearrangement joins TRBV28 to TRBJ1-3; perhaps TRBD1 as D (5 bases). This CDR3 comprises 15 residues. Germline CDR1 reads MDHEN; CDR2 reads SYDVKM. CDR3 amino acids: CPRQRDCASGNTIYF. CDR3 nucleotides: TGTCCACGCCAGAGGGACTGCGCATCTGGAAACACCATATATTTT. The full variable domain, rest sourced from reference TRBV28 and TRBJ1-3, is DVKVTQSSRYLVKRTGEKVFLECVQDMDHENMFWYRQDPGLGLRLIYFSYDVKMKEKGDIPEGYSVSREKKERFSLILESASTNQTSMYLCPRQRDCASGNTIYFGEGSWLTVV.

The chain has TRBV29-1 and TRBJ1-4, with D perhaps TRBD1 (6 bases). Germline CDR1 SQVTM, CDR2 ANQGSEA. The CDR3 spans 11 residues. The V gene lost 7 bases and the J gene lost 14 bases, with 17 bases spanning the gap. The CDR3 loop is CSAGTHLYLFF. The CDR3 DNA is TGCAGCGCCGGGACACACTTATATCTGTTTTTT.

The V and J genes are TRBV27 and TRBJ2-3, with D possibly matching TRBD1 (6 bases). Trimming left V 2 bases short and J 1 base short, with 13 bases between. This CDR3 is 16 amino acids long. Germline CDR1 and CDR2: MNHEY and SMNVEV (reference sequence). DNA of the CDR3: TGTGCCAGCAGTTTAGTATGGGCAGGGGGCACAGATACGCAGTATTTT. The encoded protein is CASSLVWAGGTDTQYF.

This clone was seen only a few times. The chain combines TRBV28 with TRBJ2-1, with a weak D call TRBD2 (6 bases). The germline V and J ends were trimmed by 1 base and 7 bases, with 20 bases remaining between them. The CDR3 length is 17 residues. Germline V gene sequence: CDR1 MDHEN, CDR2 SYDVKM. The CDR3 sequence: CASSLFRTGDRENEQFF. CDR3 coding DNA: TGTGCCAGCAGTTTATTCAGGACGGGAGACCGGGAGAATGAGCAGTTCTTC.

The chain is built from TRBV19 and TRBJ2-1, with 9 bases that match TRBD1. The CDR3 loop spans 15 amino acids. Germline V gives CDR1 LNHDA, CDR2 SQIVND (reference sequence). V lost 3 bases, J lost 2 bases, and 2 bases stayed unmatched. The DNA of the CDR3 is TGTGCCAGTAGTATCGGACAGGGGACCTACAATGAGCAGTTCTTC. It is translated as CASSIGQGTYNEQFF.

The chain carries TRBV5-5 and TRBJ1-1; D perhaps matches TRBD1 (5 bases). The CDR3 contains 13 residues. The V end lost 5 bases, the J end lost 3 bases, and 11 bases lay between the germline ends. Germline lookup yields CDR1 SGHKS and CDR2 YYEKEE (reference sequence). This chain's CDR3 is CASRLPGDTEAFF. In nucleotides, the CDR3 is TGTGCCAGCAGACTCCCGGGGGACACTGAAGCTTTCTTT.

The J gene is TRBJ1-3, the V gene TRBV7-9, with D possibly being TRBD1 (5 bases). Germline assignment: CDR1 SEHNR and CDR2 FQNEAQ (reference sequence). V dropped 5 bases and J dropped 2 bases, with 16 bases sitting between them. The CDR3 has 16 amino acids. CDR3 residues: CASSPRTGDPGNTIYF. In DNA, the CDR3 is TGTGCCAGCAGCCCTCGGACGGGGGACCCTGGAAACACCATATATTTT.

This clone was recorded a few times. V gene TRBV27 combines with J gene TRBJ2-2; no definite D call. The CDR3 extends over 16 amino acids. Germline V gene data show CDR1 as MNHEY and CDR2 as SMNVEV (reference sequence). Trimming took off 5 bases at V and 0 bases at J, with 13 bases between the two ends. In DNA form, the CDR3 reads TGTGCCAGCAGTACCCACAGATACGCGAACACCGGGGAGCTGTTTTTT. Its protein product is CASSTHRYANTGELFF.

V gene TRBV7-3 combines with J gene TRBJ2-1; 8 bases map to TRBD1. J was trimmed by 6 bases and V by 4 bases; bases with no gene match: 11. CDR1 and CDR2 (germline): SGHTA, FQGTGA. This CDR3 has 16 residues. CDR3 protein: CASSSQQGVRLNEQFF. CDR3 in DNA: TGTGCCAGCAGCTCCCAACAGGGGGTCAGACTCAATGAGCAGTTCTTC.

This clone was counted between two and nine times. The V call is TRBV28, the J call TRBJ2-3; 10 bases agree with TRBD2. V gave up 6 bases and J gave up 2 bases; unmatched junction bases: 2. The CDR3 contains 14 residues. CDR1 MDHEN and CDR2 SYDVKM come from the germline V gene. CDR3 nucleotides: TGTGCCAGCAGGCTAGCGGGAGACACAGATACGCAGTATTTT. It codes for CASRLAGDTDTQYF.

About this clone: At one end, the junction sequence differs from germline, possibly due to a read error. The chain combines TRBV29-1 with TRBJ2-1; TRBD1 agrees at 8 bases. CDR3 length: 13 amino acids. Germline CDR1 SQVTM, CDR2 ANQGSEA. DNA of the CDR3: TGCAGCGTTGTCAGGGGGCTAGGGAATGAGCGGTTCTTC. Translating gives CSVVRGLGNERFF.

This clone was observed a few times. This rearrangement joins TRBV2 to TRBJ1-2, with 9 positions matching TRBD1. There are 16 residues in the CDR3. Per the germline V gene, CDR1 is SNHLY and CDR2 is FYNNEI. The J segment lost 8 bases and the V segment lost 8 bases, leaving 18 bases of the junction unmatched. The CDR3: CASSTGRDRVFRGYTF. The CDR3 DNA follows: TGTGCCAGCTCAACCGGGCGGGACAGGGTATTTCGGGGCTACACCTTC.

The chain has TRBV14 and TRBJ1-1, with 7 bases identical to TRBD1. Germline V gene sequence: CDR1 SGHDN, CDR2 FVKESK. CDR3 length equals 13 residues. V shed 5 bases and J 8 bases; nucleotides not matched to a gene: 8. In DNA, the CDR3 is TGTGCCAGCAGCTCAACAGGGGCTTCCGAAGCTTTCTTT. It codes for CASSSTGASEAFF.

The J gene is TRBJ2-3, the V gene TRBV2, with 12 bases fitting TRBD2. This CDR3 is 16 amino acids long. Unmatched junction bases numbered 6, after V lost 7 bases and J lost 1 base. Looked up from germline, CDR1 is SNHLY and CDR2 is FYNNEI. The CDR3 sequence: CASMRRTSGGTDTQYF. The CDR3 nucleotides are TGTGCCAGCATGAGAAGGACTAGCGGGGGCACAGATACGCAGTATTTT.

The chain combines TRBV4-2 with TRBJ2-3; 7 bases align to TRBD1. The CDR3 is 16 residues long. V lost 0 bases to trimming and J lost 1 base; unmatched junction nucleotides: 4. Per germline, CDR1 LGHNA and CDR2 YNFKEQ. The CDR3 DNA follows: TGTGCCAGCAGCCAAGACAGGACAGGCGGCACAGATACGCAGTATTTT. This codes for CASSQDRTGGTDTQYF.

The sample holds a few counts of this clone. The J gene is TRBJ1-1, the V gene TRBV11-2; TRBD1 might be the D (6 bases). The CDR3 covers 12 residues. V shed 5 bases and J shed 12 bases, with 16 bases lying between them. Germline assignment: CDR1 SGHAT and CDR2 FQNNGV. As DNA, the CDR3 is TGTGCCAGCAGCCACACGACAGGTCGATCTTTCTTT. Translating gives CASSHTTGRSFF. The entire variable domain, with the rest obtained from reference TRBV11-2 and TRBJ1-1, is as follows: EAGVAQSPRYKIIEKRQSVAFWCNPISGHATLYWYQQILGQGPKLLIQFQNNGVVDDSQLPKDRFSAERLKGVDSTLKIQPAKLEDSAVYLCASSHTTGRSFFGQGTRLTVV.

The sample holds a few counts of this clone. The chain is built from TRBV12-5 and TRBJ2-1; TRBD2 matches at 9 bases. The CDR3 sequence is 15 residues long. CDR1 is LGHNT and CDR2 is FRNRAP in the germline V gene. V lost 3 bases, J lost 7 bases, and 7 bases stayed unmatched. CDR3 sequence: CASGLLAGAVNEQFF. DNA for the CDR3: TGTGCTAGTGGTTTATTAGCGGGGGCGGTTAATGAGCAGTTCTTC.

The chain is built from TRBV2 and TRBJ2-5; no clear D. The CDR3 loop spans 14 amino acids. Trimming pared 2 bases from V and 5 bases from J, leaving 12 bases between. Germline V lookup: CDR1 SNHLY, CDR2 FYNNEI. The CDR3 sequence: CASSEYIVTETQYF. In DNA form, the CDR3 reads TGTGCCAGCAGTGAATATATAGTCACCGAGACCCAGTACTTC.

The rearrangement uses TRBV4-3 and TRBJ1-4; D gene uncertain. The V gene lost 0 bases and the J gene lost 10 bases, with 12 bases spanning the gap. Germline V lookup: CDR1 LGHNA, CDR2 YSLEER. The CDR3 has 14 amino acids. The CDR3 DNA reads as TGCGCCAGCAGCCAAGATAGGGCCGGGGTAAAACTGTTTTTT. It encodes CASSQDRAGVKLFF.

The genes are TRBV5-1 and TRBJ2-2; 10 bases map to TRBD2. The CDR3 extends over 17 amino acids. With V trimmed by 4 bases and J by 0 bases, 6 bases remained unmatched. Germline V lookup: CDR1 SGHRS, CDR2 YFSETQ. Here the CDR3 DNA reads TGCGCCAGCAGCCTGAGTACTAGCGGGACGAACACCGGGGAGCTGTTTTTT. Amino acid sequence: CASSLSTSGTNTGELFF. Combining the CDR3 with reference TRBV5-1 and TRBJ2-2 gives the whole variable domain KAGVTQTPRYLIKTRGQQVTLSCSPISGHRSVSWYQQTPGQGLQFLFEYFSETQRNKGNFPGRFSGRQFSNSRSEMNVSTLELGDSALYLCASSLSTSGTNTGELFFGEGSRLTVL.

As DNA, the CDR3 is TGTGCCAGCAGCTTACTCCAGGGTATACAAACTGAAGCTTTCTTT. Protein sequence: CASSLLQGIQTEAFF. The genes are TRBV7-3 and TRBJ1-1; perhaps TRBD1 as D (5 bases). The V end lost 2 bases, the J end lost 5 bases, and 15 bases lay between the germline ends. Looked up from germline, CDR1 is SGHTA and CDR2 is FQGTGA. The CDR3 contains 15 residues.

This clone is a singleton in its sample. The chain recombines TRBV5-1 with TRBJ2-7; 9 nucleotides align to TRBD2. This CDR3 comprises 15 residues. The V and J ends lost 4 bases and 6 bases, in that order; junction bases with no gene match: 11. CDR1 is SGHRS, CDR2 YFSETQ, per germline. The CDR3 spells CASSGGTSPNSEQYF. The CDR3 region has the DNA TGCGCCAGCAGCGGAGGGACTAGCCCCAACTCCGAGCAGTACTTC.

V usage is TRBV28 and J usage is TRBJ2-2, with 8 bases that match TRBD2. Unmatched junction bases numbered 8, after V lost 3 bases and J lost 5 bases. The CDR3 length is 16 residues. Per germline, CDR1 MDHEN and CDR2 SYDVKM. The DNA of the CDR3 is TGTGCCAGCAGTTTCTGGCGGGAGGTTGGAACCGGGGAGCTGTTTTTT. It is translated as CASSFWREVGTGELFF.

The chain employs TRBV9 and TRBJ2-3; TRBD2 aligns across 8 bases. This CDR3 is 16 amino acids long. Germline values: CDR1 SGDLS, CDR2 YYNGEE. V gave up 0 bases and J gave up 4 bases; unmatched junction bases: 7. The CDR3 reads CASSVAGGPLSDTQYF. In nucleotides, the CDR3 is TGTGCCAGCAGCGTAGCGGGAGGGCCTCTTTCAGATACGCAGTATTTT.

This clone has only a few counts. The V call is TRBV27, the J call TRBJ2-1; TRBD2 matches 12 bases. CDR3 size: 16 residues. After removal of 5 bases from V and 8 bases from J, the junction contained 10 bases not matched to a gene. Germline CDR1 MNHEY, CDR2 SMNVEV (reference sequence). The CDR3, as DNA: TGTGCCAGCAGTACCCATTCTAGCGGGAGGGGCGATGAGCAGTTCTTC. Translation: CASSTHSSGRGDEQFF.

The CDR3 nucleotides are TGCGCCAGCAGCCAAGATCTGAAGACAACAGCCTACGAGCAGTACTTC. It specifies CASSQDLKTTAYEQYF. V is TRBV4-3 and J is TRBJ2-7; D call uncertain. Trimming removed 0 bases from V and 2 bases from J, with 14 bases in between. The CDR3 consists of 16 residues. The germline V gene encodes CDR1 LGHNA and CDR2 YSLEER.